This paragraph reports one T cell receptor (beta chain). The source of the sample is a study of control samples from healthy donors and cancer patients. Data came from immunoSEQ multiplex PCR; TCRdb stores just in-frame clones and leaves some out. The sample gives approximately 49,000 clones, roughly 90% of which show up once; around 1.4% is in the top ten. Germline lookup yields CDR1 MGHRA and CDR2 YSYEKL. V was cut by 0 bases and J by 3 bases, with 8 bases left in between. The CDR3 totals 15 residues. This clonotype was sampled from a man aged 40-49 years with colorectal cancer. Specimen: PBMCs. The rearrangement uses TRBV4-1 and TRBJ2-2; D perhaps matches TRBD1 (5 bases). Here the CDR3 DNA reads TGCGCCAGCAGCCAAGAGGGCAGGGACACCGGGGAGCTGTTTTTT. Encoded protein: CASSQEGRDTGELFF.